A single sample gave rise to the 22 T cell receptor beta chains below, sequenced in a study of control samples from healthy donors and cancer patients. TCRdb's table, derived via immunoSEQ multiplex PCR, lists solely in-frame clones and lacks some. The sample holds about 140,000 clones, roughly 89% seen once. The sequencing input was blood. These receptor sequences come from a man aged 25 to 40 in good health.

This sequence joins TRBV2 and TRBJ1-2, with no clear D. The germline V gene encodes CDR1 SNHLY and CDR2 FYNNEI. The V end lost 0 bases, the J end lost 6 bases, and 5 bases lay between the germline ends. The CDR3 runs 12 residues. In DNA, the CDR3 is TGTGCCAGCAGTGAAGCCCCGAATGGCTACACCTTC. Its protein is CASSEAPNGYTF.

V is TRBV4-3 and J is TRBJ2-7, with TRBD2 matching over 7 bases. The CDR3 covers 13 residues. Germline trimming cut 4 bases from V and 4 bases from J; bases unmatched to any gene: 4. Germline V gene lookup returns CDR1 LGHNA and CDR2 YSLEER. CDR3: CASSRTLAYEQYF. CDR3 bases: TGCGCCAGCAGCCGCACACTAGCGTACGAGCAGTACTTC.

V and J are TRBV5-6 and TRBJ2-2, with a tentative D call TRBD1 (5 bases). The CDR3 runs 14 residues. CDR1 and CDR2 (germline): SGHDT, YYEEEE. V was pared by 0 bases and J by 6 bases, with 9 bases between. The CDR3, as DNA: TGTGCCAGCAGCTTGGGCAGGGTCTCCGGGGAGCTGTTTTTT. This sequence encodes CASSLGRVSGELFF.

The sample holds one count of this clone. V gene TRBV12-3 or TRBV12-4 combines with J gene TRBJ1-1, with D unclear. The CDR3 runs to 11 residues. The V gene lost 7 bases and the J gene lost 1 base, with 4 bases spanning the gap. The CDR3 region has the DNA TGTGCCAGCACCCAGAACACTGAAGCTTTCTTT. This translates into CASTQNTEAFF.

V usage is TRBV6-5 and J usage is TRBJ1-3, with D unresolved. The length of the CDR3 is 16 residues. Germline-derived CDR1 and CDR2 are MNHEY and SVGAGI. The V end lost 0 bases, the J end lost 2 bases, and 11 bases lay between the germline ends. The CDR3 loop reads CASSYSPTSPGNTIYF. CDR3 DNA: TGTGCCAGCAGTTACTCGCCCACTTCCCCTGGAAACACCATATATTTT.

The chain recombines TRBV28 with TRBJ1-1; D may be TRBD1 (5 bases). This CDR3 comprises 15 residues. Germline assignment: CDR1 MDHEN and CDR2 SYDVKM. Trimming cost V 7 bases and J 0 bases, with 15 bases left between them. Written as DNA, the CDR3 is TGTGCCAGCACGAGTGGTGGGGGGTTGAACACTGAAGCTTTCTTT. This codes for CASTSGGGLNTEAFF.

CDR3 in amino acids: CASRTTGAAFF. CDR3 DNA: TGTGCCAGCAGAACGACAGGGGCGGCTTTCTTT. The chain links TRBV27 to TRBJ1-1; 8 bases fit TRBD1. Germline lookup yields CDR1 MNHEY and CDR2 SMNVEV (reference sequence). V lost 6 bases to trimming and J lost 11 bases; unmatched junction nucleotides: 5. This CDR3 contains 11 residues.

This chain connects TRBV2 to TRBJ2-5; 7 positions match TRBD1. Losses at the gene ends were 6 bases for V and 1 base for J; bases not matched to a gene: 5. The CDR3 sequence is 14 residues long. Germline V gene sequence: CDR1 SNHLY, CDR2 FYNNEI. The CDR3 protein is CASSRDRLQETQYF. CDR3 in DNA: TGTGCCAGCAGCCGGGACAGACTCCAAGAGACCCAGTACTTC.

J is TRBJ2-2 and V is TRBV18; 8 bases align to TRBD1. This CDR3 region has 18 residues. V lost 3 bases and J lost 0; bases outside the gene matches: 9. Germline loops: CDR1 KGHSH, CDR2 LQKENI. This CDR3 reads CASSPGQGRDANTGELFF. As DNA, the CDR3 is TGTGCCAGCTCACCCGGACAGGGTAGGGACGCGAACACCGGGGAGCTGTTTTTT.

The V gene is TRBV9, the J gene TRBJ2-7, with 10 bases matching TRBD1. Germline trimming cut 0 bases from V and 1 base from J; bases unmatched to any gene: 1. CDR1 is SGDLS, CDR2 YYNGEE, per germline. This CDR3 spans 15 amino acids. CDR3 sequence: CASSVGTGGSYEQYF. The CDR3, as DNA: TGTGCCAGCAGCGTAGGGACAGGGGGATCCTACGAGCAGTACTTC.

V and J are TRBV9 and TRBJ2-7; D is undetermined. The CDR3 runs 15 residues. Germline V gene lookup returns CDR1 SGDLS and CDR2 YYNGEE. Trimming took 0 bases from V and 2 from J, leaving 12 bases between them. The DNA of the CDR3 is TGTGCCAGCAGCGTAGACGGCAGTACTACCTACGAGCAGTACTTC. Its translation is CASSVDGSTTYEQYF.

The V call is TRBV6-5, the J call TRBJ2-5; a weak D match, TRBD2 (5 bases). The CDR3 sequence is 15 residues long. Deletions cut 3 bases from V and 1 base from J, with 12 bases between. Germline V lookup: CDR1 MNHEY, CDR2 SVGAGI. The CDR3 is CASSYSSLIQETQYF. The CDR3 DNA follows: TGTGCCAGCAGTTATTCTAGCCTGATCCAAGAGACCCAGTACTTC.

The chain is built from TRBV5-6 and TRBJ2-2; TRBD2 matches at 10 bases. V was pared by 0 bases and J by 4 bases, with 6 bases of the junction left unmatched. This CDR3 region has 17 residues. Germline-derived CDR1 and CDR2 are SGHDT and YYEEEE. CDR3 coding DNA: TGTGCCAGCAGCTTGGCAGCGGGAGGGCCAGGCACCGGGGAGCTGTTTTTT. It yields the protein CASSLAAGGPGTGELFF.

V is TRBV4-1 and J is TRBJ1-1; the D gene is possibly TRBD1 (6 bases). Trimming shortened V by 1 base and J by 4 bases, and 13 bases separated the two germline ends. CDR3 length: 15 residues. The germline gives CDR1 MGHRA, CDR2 YSYEKL. The CDR3 sequence: CASSQAGGLVTEAFF. The CDR3 DNA reads TGCGCCAGCAGCCAAGCTGGGGGGCTGGTCACTGAAGCTTTCTTT.

This clone is a singleton in its sample. V is TRBV9 and J is TRBJ1-5; maybe TRBD1 (6 bases). Trimming took off 4 bases at V and 1 base at J, with 15 bases between the two ends. Germline V gives CDR1 SGDLS, CDR2 YYNGEE. The CDR3 consists of 16 residues. CDR3 region: CASSPIQQGSNQPQHF. The DNA for the CDR3 is TGTGCCAGCAGCCCGATACAACAGGGAAGCAATCAGCCCCAGCATTTT.

The rearrangement joins TRBV18 to TRBJ2-7; 8 bases are a match to TRBD1. The CDR3 runs to 16 residues. After removal of 3 bases from V and 2 bases from J, the junction contained 9 bases not matched to a gene. Germline assignment: CDR1 KGHSH and CDR2 LQKENI. In DNA form, the CDR3 reads TGTGCCAGCTCACCTCTTAATCCGGGACAGGCCTACGAGCAGTACTTC. Amino acids: CASSPLNPGQAYEQYF.

This chain joins TRBV6-5 and TRBJ2-1; no reliable D call. This CDR3 region has 12 residues. CDR1 is MNHEY, CDR2 SVGAGI, per germline. Trimming stripped 2 bases from V and 3 bases from J, with 2 bases between. The CDR3 DNA is TGTGCCAGCAGTTACAACTACAATGAGCAGTTCTTC. Protein sequence: CASSYNYNEQFF.

The genes are TRBV3-1 (or the pseudogene TRBV3-2) and TRBJ1-4, with 7 bases lining up with TRBD1. Germline V CDR1 and CDR2: LGHDT, YNNKEL (reference sequence). The CDR3 extends over 13 amino acids. V lost 8 bases, J lost 4 bases, and 4 bases stayed unmatched. Written as DNA, the CDR3 is TGTGCCAGCCGCACAGGGGATAATGAAAAACTGTTTTTT. Amino acid sequence: CASRTGDNEKLFF.

Note on this clone: This likely comes from a read error, as the CDR3 has no conserved phenylalanine or tryptophan at its end. The DNA is left out, because the CDR3 cannot be placed on it with certainty; the CDR3 is given as TCRdb lists it. The V gene is TRBV2, the J gene TRBJ1-2; the table assigns TRBD1, which was not confirmed against the DNA. The CDR3 extends over 13 residues, inclusive of both ends. The V gene's germline CDR1 is SNHLY and CDR2 FYNNEI. CDR3 loop: CASSDLGPRLFFS.

The chain uses TRBV2 and TRBJ1-5; D not certain. The CDR3 spans 15 residues. CDR1 and CDR2 (germline): SNHLY, FYNNEI. The V end lost 4 bases, the J end lost 0 bases, and 10 bases lay between the germline ends. The CDR3 region has the DNA TGTGCCAGCAGTGTCCAGCAGCCTAGCAATCAGCCCCAGCATTTT. Its translation is CASSVQQPSNQPQHF.

This clone was counted a few times. The J gene is TRBJ2-7, the V gene TRBV19, with 9 positions matching TRBD1. V was pared by 6 bases and J by 3 bases, with 3 bases of the junction left unmatched. The CDR3 totals 13 residues. Per germline, CDR1 LNHDA and CDR2 SQIVND (reference sequence). As DNA, the CDR3 is TGTGCCAGTAGCCGGGACAGGGACTACGAGCAGTACTTC. Its protein is CASSRDRDYEQYF.

V is TRBV6-5 and J is TRBJ2-7; 7 bases fit TRBD1. The CDR3 extends over 13 amino acids. CDR1 is MNHEY, CDR2 SVGAGI, per germline. Trimming cost V 9 bases and J 6 bases; bases outside gene matches: 11. CDR3 DNA sequence: TGTGCCAGTACACAGGGGCGATTTGGCGAGCAGTACTTC. This encodes CASTQGRFGEQYF.